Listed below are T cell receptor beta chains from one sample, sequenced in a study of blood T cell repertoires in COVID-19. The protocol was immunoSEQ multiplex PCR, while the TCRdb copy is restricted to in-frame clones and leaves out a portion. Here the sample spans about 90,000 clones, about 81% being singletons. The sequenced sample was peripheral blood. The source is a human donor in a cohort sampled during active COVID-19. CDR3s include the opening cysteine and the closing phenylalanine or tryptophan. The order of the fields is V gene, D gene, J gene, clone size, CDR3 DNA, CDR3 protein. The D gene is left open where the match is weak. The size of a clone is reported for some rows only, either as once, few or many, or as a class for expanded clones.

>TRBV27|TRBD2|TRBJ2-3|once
TGTGCCAGCAAAGGACTAGCGGACACAGATACGCAGTATTTT
CASKGLADTDTQYF
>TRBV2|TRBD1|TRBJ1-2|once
TGTGCCAGCAGTGGACAGGGGGCGTCCTATGGCTACACCTTC
CASSGQGASYGYTF
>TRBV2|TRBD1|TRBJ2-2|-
TGTGCCAGCAGTGAAATAAGGGGGCGGACCGGGGAGCTGTTTTTT
CASSEIRGRTGELFF
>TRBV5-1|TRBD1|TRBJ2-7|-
TGCGCCAGCAGCTTGGCCCCAGGGGGCGGGTACGAGCAGTACTTC
CASSLAPGGGYEQYF
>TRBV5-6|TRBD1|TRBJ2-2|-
TGTGCCAGCAGCTTGGCCGGGACAGCCCCGAACACCGGGGAGCTGTTTTTT
CASSLAGTAPNTGELFF
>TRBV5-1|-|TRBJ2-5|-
TGCGCCAGCACCGGGGGGCAGATAGACCAAGAGACCCAGTACTTC
CASTGGQIDQETQYF
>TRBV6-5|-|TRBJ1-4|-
TGTGCCAGCAGCATCGGTCGCTTGAATGAAAAACTGTTTTTT
CASSIGRLNEKLFF
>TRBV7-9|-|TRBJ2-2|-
TGTGCCAGCAGCTATCAGGGGAACACCGGGGAGCTGTTTTTT
CASSYQGNTGELFF
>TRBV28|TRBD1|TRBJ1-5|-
TGTGCCAGCAGCGCGGGGACAGGCGGGAATCAGCCCCAGCATTTT
CASSAGTGGNQPQHF
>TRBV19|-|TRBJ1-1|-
TGTGCCAGTAGCAGGGCAGGTTTTGGGACTGAAGCTTTCTTT
CASSRAGFGTEAFF
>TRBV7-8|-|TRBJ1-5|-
TGTGCCAGCAGCCCCCAGCGGGGGTCCAATAGCAATCAGCCCCAGCATTTT
CASSPQRGSNSNQPQHF
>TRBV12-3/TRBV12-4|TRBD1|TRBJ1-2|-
TGTGCCAGCAGTGAGGACAGGGGGCAAGGCTACACCTTC
CASSEDRGQGYTF
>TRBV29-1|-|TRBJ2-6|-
TGCAGCGTGGGGGGGCTTGGGGCCAACGTCCTGACTTTC
CSVGGLGANVLTF
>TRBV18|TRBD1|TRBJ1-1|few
TGTGCCAGCTCACCAACAGGGGGCATCGGGAGTCTGGGAGCTTTCTTT
CASSPTGGIGSLGAFF
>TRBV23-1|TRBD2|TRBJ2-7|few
TGCGCCAGCAGTCAAGAATCACCGGGACTAGAGGTTATGGGCGACGAGCAGTACTTC
CASSQESPGLEVMGDEQYF
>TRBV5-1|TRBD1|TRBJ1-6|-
TGCGCCAGCAGCATGGACAGGGGGATACGTTCACCCCTCCACTTT
CASSMDRGIRSPLHF
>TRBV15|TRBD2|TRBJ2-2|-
TGTGCCACCAGCAGAGCTATCGGGTTTCAGCGGGGCGGGGAGCTGTTTTTT
CATSRAIGFQRGGELFF
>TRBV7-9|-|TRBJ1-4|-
TGTGCCAGCAGCCCCAGGACAGAAAAACTGTTTTTT
CASSPRTEKLFF
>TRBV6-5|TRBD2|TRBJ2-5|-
TGTGCCAGCAGTTACGCTGGGCGGGGGGAGAGGGAGACCCAGTACTTC
CASSYAGRGERETQYF
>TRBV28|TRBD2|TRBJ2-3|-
TGTGCCAGCAGAACACAGCGGGGGGCCTCCACAGATACGCAGTATTTT
CASRTQRGASTDTQYF
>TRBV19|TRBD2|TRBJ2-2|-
TGTGCCAGTAGTATCATCCAACTAGCGGGGGCCGGGGAGCTGTTTTTT
CASSIIQLAGAGELFF
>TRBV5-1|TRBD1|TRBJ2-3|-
TGCGCCAGCAGGGGGGGACAGGGCGTAGATACGCAGTATTTT
CASRGGQGVDTQYF
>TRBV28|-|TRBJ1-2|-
TGTGCCAGCAGTCTCGGGAGTAAGGAACTACTCAACTATGGCTACACCTTC
CASSLGSKELLNYGYTF
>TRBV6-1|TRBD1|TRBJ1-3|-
TGTGCCAGCAGTGGATACAGGGGGCGGTCTGGAAACACCATATATTTT
CASSGYRGRSGNTIYF
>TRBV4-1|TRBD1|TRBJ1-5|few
TGCGCCAGCAGCCAGACAGGGTCGGGTCAGCCCCAGCATTTT
CASSQTGSGQPQHF
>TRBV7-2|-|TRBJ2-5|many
TGTGCCAGCAGCTTAGCGAAGGCAGGGGCAGGGGAGACCCAGTACTTC
CASSLAKAGAGETQYF
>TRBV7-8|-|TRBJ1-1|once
TGTGCCAGCAGCTTAGAGTCTCGGGGGAAGGCTAGATTAATGAACACTGAAGCTTTCTTT
CASSLESRGKARLMNTEAFF
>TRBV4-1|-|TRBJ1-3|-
TGCGCCAGCAGCCCAGGACAGATTGGAAACACCATATATTTT
CASSPGQIGNTIYF
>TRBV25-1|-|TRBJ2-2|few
TGTGCCAGTGAATTTCAGTCGGGGACCGGGGAGCTGTTTTTT
CASEFQSGTGELFF
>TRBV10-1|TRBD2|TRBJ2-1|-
TGCGCCAGCTCCTTAGCGGGGAGCTCCTACAATGAGCAGTTCTTC
CASSLAGSSYNEQFF
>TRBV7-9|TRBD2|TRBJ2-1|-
TGTGCCAGCAGCTTAACTAGCGGTAACTACAATGAGCAGTTCTTC
CASSLTSGNYNEQFF
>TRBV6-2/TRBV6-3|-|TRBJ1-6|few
TGTGCCAGCAGTTCCAGGGATAATTCACCCCTCCACTTT
CASSSRDNSPLHF
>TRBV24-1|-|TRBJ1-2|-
TGTGCCACCAGTGCCACGGACACCCTAGGGGGCTACACCTTC
CATSATDTLGGYTF
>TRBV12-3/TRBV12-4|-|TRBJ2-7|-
TGTGCCAGCAGCCCTAATATTGACGAGCAGTACTTC
CASSPNIDEQYF
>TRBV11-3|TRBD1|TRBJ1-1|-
TGTGCCAGCAGCTTAAACAGGGGAAACACTGAAGCTTTCTTT
CASSLNRGNTEAFF
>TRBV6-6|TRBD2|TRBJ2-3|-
TGTGCCAGCAGTTACTCGGCCGGGGGGTTAGATACGCAGTATTTT
CASSYSAGGLDTQYF
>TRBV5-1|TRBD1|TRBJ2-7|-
TGCGCCAGCAGCTTGTCCAGGGGGCCATCTACTTCCTACGAGCAGTACTTC
CASSLSRGPSTSYEQYF
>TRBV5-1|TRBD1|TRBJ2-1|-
TGCGCCAGCAGCCTAACAGGGGGCTCCTACAATGAGCAGTTCTTC
CASSLTGGSYNEQFF
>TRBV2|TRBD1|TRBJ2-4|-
TGTGCCAGCAGCACGGGACAGCAAAACATTCAGTACTTC
CASSTGQQNIQYF
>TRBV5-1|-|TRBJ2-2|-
TGCGCCAGCAGCCTCACGGAGGAGCTCACCGGGGAGCTGTTTTTT
CASSLTEELTGELFF
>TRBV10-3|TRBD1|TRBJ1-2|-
TGTGCCATCAGCCCCCTACAGGGGACGGATGGCTACACCTTC
CAISPLQGTDGYTF
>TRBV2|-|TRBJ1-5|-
TGTGCCAGCTCCCGGCGGTATTATAGCAATCAGCCCCAGCATTTT
CASSRRYYSNQPQHF
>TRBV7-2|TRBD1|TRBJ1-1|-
TGTGCCAGCAGTTGGGACAGGACGAACACTGAAGCTTTCTTT
CASSWDRTNTEAFF
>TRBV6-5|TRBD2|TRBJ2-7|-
TGTGCCAGCAGTTACGTGCGGACTAGCGGAGATCAGTACTTC
CASSYVRTSGDQYF
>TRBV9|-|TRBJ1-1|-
TGTGCCAGCAGCGCGAAGGAGGGCACTGAAGCTTTCTTT
CASSAKEGTEAFF
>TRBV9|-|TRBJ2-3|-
TGTGCCAGCAGCGTCGTCAGCACAGATACGCAGTATTTT
CASSVVSTDTQYF
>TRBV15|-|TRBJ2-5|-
TGTGCCACCAGCAGGGACAGTCAAGAGACCCAGTACTTC
CATSRDSQETQYF
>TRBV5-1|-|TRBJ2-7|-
TGCGCCAGCAGCCTTAGGACGAGGACACTCTCCTACGAGCAGTACTTC
CASSLRTRTLSYEQYF
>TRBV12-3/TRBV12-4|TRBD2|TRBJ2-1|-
TGTGCCAGCAGGGGGACTAGTCGTGAGCAGTTCTTC
CASRGTSREQFF
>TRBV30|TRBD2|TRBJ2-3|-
TGTGCCTGCCGACTAGCGGGGGGTAAGGATACGCAGTATTTT
CACRLAGGKDTQYF
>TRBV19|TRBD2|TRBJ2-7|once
TGTGCCAGTAGTTATGATAGCGGGACCCGATCCCACGAGCAGTACTTC
CASSYDSGTRSHEQYF
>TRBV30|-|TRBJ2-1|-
TGTGCCTGGAGTGGTATGGCTGAGCAGTTCTTC
CAWSGMAEQFF
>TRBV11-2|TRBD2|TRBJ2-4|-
TGTGCCAGCAGCTTGGGTTTCAGGCGGGGGGGAGCCAAAAACATTCAGTACTTC
CASSLGFRRGGAKNIQYF
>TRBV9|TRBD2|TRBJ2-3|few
TGTGCCAGCACCTTAGCGGGGGGCTTCACAGATACGCAGTATTTT
CASTLAGGFTDTQYF
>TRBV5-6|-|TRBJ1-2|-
TGTGCCAGCAGCTTGGGGCAGTATAATGGCTACACCTTC
CASSLGQYNGYTF
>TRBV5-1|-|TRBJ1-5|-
TGCGCCAGCAGCTTAGGGGGGGGAGAGCCCCAGCATTTT
CASSLGGGEPQHF
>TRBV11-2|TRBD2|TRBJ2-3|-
TGTGCCAGCAGCTACGGACTAGCGGGGGCCGCAGATACGCAGTATTTT
CASSYGLAGAADTQYF
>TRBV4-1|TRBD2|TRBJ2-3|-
TGCGCCAGCAGCAGGGGGGCTAGCGGGGGTCGCACAGATACGCAGTATTTT
CASSRGASGGRTDTQYF
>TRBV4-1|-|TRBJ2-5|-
TGCGCCAGCAGCCAAGATAGGAGGGCGCCGGGAATGGAGACCCAGTACTTC
CASSQDRRAPGMETQYF